The rows below give T cell receptor beta chains drawn from one sample of a study of early T cells in non-severe SARS-CoV-2 infection. TCRdb itself ran the 5' RACE reads through MiXCR, one entry per CDR3 protein. The sample includes roughly 83,000 distinct CDR3 sequences, roughly a tenth of them seen just once. Sequencing used whole blood, obtained at baseline. Receptor source: an adult who was a healthcare worker with PCR-confirmed SARS-CoV-2 infection or an uninfected control (not recorded which). CDR3s include the opening cysteine and the closing phenylalanine or tryptophan. D genes are given only for firm matches. The listing skips clone size in some rows; elsewhere it reads once, few, many or a size class.

D	V	J	size	CDR3	DNA
TRBD1	TRBV7-2	TRBJ1-5	few	CASSLTGGSNQPQHF	TGTGCCAGCTCTCTTACAGGGGGCAGCAATCAGCCCCAGCATTTT
TRBD2	TRBV20-1	TRBJ2-1	.	CSARDLSGRGDNEQFF	TGCAGTGCTAGAGATCTAAGCGGGAGGGGGGACAATGAGCAGTTCTTC
.	TRBV7-3	TRBJ2-2	many	CASSSLGPTGELFF	TGTGCCAGCAGCTCCTTAGGACCCACCGGGGAGCTGTTTTTT
TRBD2	TRBV7-3	TRBJ2-2	few	CASSLTRTSGRAGELFF	TGTGCCAGCAGCTTAACGAGGACTAGCGGGAGGGCCGGGGAGCTGTTTTTT
.	TRBV7-9	TRBJ2-7	few	CASTPGGGYPYEQYF	TGTGCCAGCACCCCCGGAGGGGGGTACCCCTACGAGCAGTACTTC
.	TRBV11-1	TRBJ2-7	many	CASSYSIYEQYF	TGTGCCAGCAGCTACAGCATTTACGAGCAGTACTTC
TRBD2	TRBV28	TRBJ2-3	few	CASRLGTSGISPDTQYF	TGTGCCAGCAGACTCGGGACTAGCGGGATCTCCCCAGATACGCAGTATTTT
.	TRBV6-1	TRBJ1-5	many	CASSAEPTSNQPQHF	TGTGCCAGCAGTGCTGAGCCGACGAGCAATCAGCCCCAGCATTTT
.	TRBV3-1	TRBJ1-1	.	CASSQGSTEAFF	TGTGCCAGCAGCCAGGGAAGCACTGAAGCTTTCTTT
TRBD2	TRBV7-9	TRBJ2-1	.	CASSLAVPPGLGLYNEQFF	TGTGCCAGCAGCTTAGCGGTCCCCCCGGGACTAGGGCTCTACAATGAGCAGTTCTTC
TRBD2	TRBV2	TRBJ2-3	.	CASSALGLAGEGTDTQYF	TGTGCCAGCAGTGCCTTAGGACTAGCGGGAGAGGGAACAGATACGCAGTATTTT
.	TRBV6-2/TRBV6-3	TRBJ2-7	many	CASTKGPRHAYEQYF	TGTGCCAGCACAAAGGGCCCGAGACACGCCTACGAGCAGTACTTC
.	TRBV12-3/TRBV12-4	TRBJ1-2	.	CASSRLVDGYTF	TGTGCCAGCAGTCGACTGGTGGATGGCTACACCTTC
.	TRBV7-2	TRBJ2-7	few	CASSLGRPGHLSYEQYF	TGTGCCAGCAGCTTAGGACGACCCGGACACCTCTCCTACGAGCAGTACTTC